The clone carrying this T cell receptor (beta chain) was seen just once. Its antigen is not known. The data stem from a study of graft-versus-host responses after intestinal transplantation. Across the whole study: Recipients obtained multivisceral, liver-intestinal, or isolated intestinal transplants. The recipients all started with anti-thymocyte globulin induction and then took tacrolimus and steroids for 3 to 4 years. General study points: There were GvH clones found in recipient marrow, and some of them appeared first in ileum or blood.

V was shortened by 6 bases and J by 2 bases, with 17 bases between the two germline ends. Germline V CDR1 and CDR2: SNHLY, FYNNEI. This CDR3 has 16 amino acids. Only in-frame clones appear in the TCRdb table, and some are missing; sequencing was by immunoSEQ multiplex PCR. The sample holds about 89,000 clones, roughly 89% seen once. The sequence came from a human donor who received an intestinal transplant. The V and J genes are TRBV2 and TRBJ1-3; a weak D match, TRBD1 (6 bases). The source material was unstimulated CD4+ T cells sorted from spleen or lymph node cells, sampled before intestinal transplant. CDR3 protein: CASRPIQGTTGNTIYF. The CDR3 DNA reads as TGTGCCAGCAGACCTATCCAGGGGACTACTGGAAACACCATATATTTT.